Listed below are T cell receptor beta chains from one sample, sequenced in a study of T-cell memory formation after mild COVID-19. A single record per CDR3 protein comes from TCRdb applying MiXCR to the 5' RACE reads. Seen here are about 600,000 distinct CDR3 sequences, approximately 21% observed once, and the top ten hold approximately 8.4%. The sequencing input was PBMCs or a T cell subset sorted from them (not recorded which). Receptors were obtained from an adult woman who had mild COVID-19 (a few samples of this study predate the infection). Cell type and time point are not known. The CDR3 runs from the conserved cysteine through the conserved F or W. Fields, in order: J gene, D gene, V gene, clone size, CDR3 DNA, CDR3 protein. The D gene is left open where the match is weak. The listing skips clone size in some rows; elsewhere it reads once, few, many or a size class.

>TRBJ2-7|NA|TRBV9|NA
TGTGCCAGCAGCAAATTTGGGGGCGCAGTGTCCTACGAGCAGTACTTC
CASSKFGGAVSYEQYF
>TRBJ2-1|TRBD2|TRBV7-2|NA
TGTGCCAGCAGCTCGATTAGCGGGGGGGCGGGTGAGCAGTTCTTC
CASSSISGGAGEQFF
>TRBJ2-5|NA|TRBV9|few
TGTGCCAGCAGCGTCCCTGACGAGCCCCAAGAGACCCAGTACTTC
CASSVPDEPQETQYF
>TRBJ1-2|NA|TRBV5-1|NA
TGCGCCAGCAGCTTCGAGAGCGTCCAGGGGCGAGGGTACTATGGCTACACCTTC
CASSFESVQGRGYYGYTF
>TRBJ2-7|TRBD2|TRBV12-3/TRBV12-4|few
TGTGCCAGCAGTTTAGCGCTCACTAGCGGGGGCTCCTACGAGCAGTACTTC
CASSLALTSGGSYEQYF
>TRBJ2-2|NA|TRBV7-9|few
TGTGCCAGCAGCGACAGGACTAGAGGGAACACCGGGGAGCTGTTTTTT
CASSDRTRGNTGELFF
>TRBJ1-2|NA|TRBV4-1|NA
TGCGCCAGCAGCCAAGAGGCAGGGAGAGACTATGGCTACACCTTC
CASSQEAGRDYGYTF
>TRBJ2-7|NA|TRBV30|NA
TGTGCCTGGAGTGTTAATGGGCCATACGAGCAGTACTTC
CAWSVNGPYEQYF
>TRBJ1-5|NA|TRBV12-3/TRBV12-4|NA
TGTGCCAGCACCCGAGGGGTAGCAGGCAATCAGCCCCAGCATTTT
CASTRGVAGNQPQHF
>TRBJ2-2|TRBD2|TRBV30|NA
TGTGCCTGGAACCTGGCGGGGGGGCTCGTCGGGGAGCTGTTTTTT
CAWNLAGGLVGELFF
>TRBJ2-2|NA|TRBV27|NA
TGTGCCAGCAGTTCCGGGACATCCCCGAACACCGGGGAGCTGTTTTTT
CASSSGTSPNTGELFF
>TRBJ2-2|NA|TRBV12-3/TRBV12-4|NA
TGTGCCAGCAGCCTACAGGGACCCCCGAACACCGGGGAGCTGTTTTTT
CASSLQGPPNTGELFF
>TRBJ1-2|TRBD1|TRBV4-3|few
TGCGCCAGCAGCCAGGGAAGCGGACAGGGGGCATTTTATGGCTACACCTTC
CASSQGSGQGAFYGYTF
>TRBJ2-2|NA|TRBV11-2|NA
TGTGCCAGCAGCTTAGATTCCCAGGCCGGGGATCTGTTTTTT
CASSLDSQAGDLFF
>TRBJ2-5|TRBD2|TRBV28|NA
TGTGCCAGCAGTCCCCGACTAGCGGGAGTGGCGGAGACCCAGTACTTC
CASSPRLAGVAETQYF
>TRBJ1-3|TRBD1|TRBV4-1|many
TGCGCCAGCAGCCAAGTGGAGACAGGGGGCTTAAACACCATATATTTT
CASSQVETGGLNTIYF
>TRBJ2-7|NA|TRBV7-2|NA
TGTGCCAGCAGCTCGGGGCTGGGGACATACGAGCAGTACTTC
CASSSGLGTYEQYF
>TRBJ1-6|NA|TRBV30|NA
TGTGCCCTAGTATCGGGCCCCGCTCCCCTCCACTTT
CALVSGPAPLHF
>TRBJ2-1|NA|TRBV24-1|NA
TGTGCCACCAGTAAGAACAATGAGCAGTTCTTC
CATSKNNEQFF
>TRBJ1-1|TRBD1|TRBV12-3/TRBV12-4|NA
TGTGCCAGCGCCCGACAGGGGGTAAGGACTGAAGCTTTCTTT
CASARQGVRTEAFF
>TRBJ2-7|TRBD2|TRBV4-3|NA
TGCGCCAGCAGCCCGGGACTAGGGAGTTGGGAGCAGTACTTC
CASSPGLGSWEQYF
>TRBJ2-3|NA|TRBV5-1|NA
TGCGCCAGCAGCTTGGATTACAGGGCGAGAGATACGCAGTATTTT
CASSLDYRARDTQYF
>TRBJ1-6|NA|TRBV4-1|few
TGCGCCAGCAGCCAAGATCATCGGCAGAGCTCTTATAATTCACCCCTCCACTTT
CASSQDHRQSSYNSPLHF
>TRBJ2-3|TRBD2|TRBV7-8|NA
TGTGCCAGCAGCTTAGCGGTAGCGGGAGACGCAGATACGCAGTATTTT
CASSLAVAGDADTQYF
>TRBJ1-2|NA|TRBV5-1|NA
TGCGCCAGCAGCCCGGAGGCCTACGTATACTCTGATGGCTACACCTTC
CASSPEAYVYSDGYTF
>TRBJ1-5|NA|TRBV7-2|once
TGTGCCAGCAGCCGGATTCCTAGTAATCAGCCCCAGCATTTT
CASSRIPSNQPQHF
>TRBJ2-3|NA|TRBV29-1|NA
TGCAGCGTTGAAGGGGCGGATTTAGGACGAGATACGCAGTATTTT
CSVEGADLGRDTQYF
>TRBJ2-2|NA|TRBV12-3/TRBV12-4|NA
TGTGCCAGCAGTTTAACCGGACGCACCGGGGAGCTGTTTTTT
CASSLTGRTGELFF
>TRBJ2-7|TRBD2|TRBV20-1|few
TGCAGTGCTAGACTAGCGGGTTACGAGCAGTACTTC
CSARLAGYEQYF
>TRBJ1-1|NA|TRBV21-1|few
TGTGCCAGCAGCCCCAGGGGGAGTGGCAAGCGGGCTTTCTTT
CASSPRGSGKRAFF
>TRBJ2-3|NA|TRBV7-2|few
TGTGCCAGCAGCTTAGATCCGCACACAGATACGCAGTATTTT
CASSLDPHTDTQYF
>TRBJ2-7|TRBD2|TRBV4-1|few
TGCGCCAGCAGCCCCACGGGAGGATGGATTCTCATCTACGAGCAGTACTTC
CASSPTGGWILIYEQYF
>TRBJ2-2|NA|TRBV27|NA
TGTGCCAGCAGCCCCATGGGCGCCACCGGGGAGCTGTTTTTT
CASSPMGATGELFF
>TRBJ1-2|NA|TRBV6-1|NA
TGTGCCAGCACCAAACGGCAGGGTGGTGGCTACACCTTC
CASTKRQGGGYTF
>TRBJ1-5|TRBD1|TRBV10-3|few
TGTGCCATCAGCCGGGACAGGGGTCAGCCCCAGCATTTT
CAISRDRGQPQHF
>TRBJ2-3|NA|TRBV30|NA
TGTGCCTGGAGTGTACGTAGCGGAGTCACAGATACGCAGTATTTT
CAWSVRSGVTDTQYF
>TRBJ2-7|TRBD2|TRBV6-6|NA
TGTGCCAGCGAGTTCAGGGCTAGCGGGAGCGATGAGCAGTACTTC
CASEFRASGSDEQYF
>TRBJ1-5|NA|TRBV19|NA
TGTGCCGTGCGGGGGGCCAATCAGCCCCAGCATTTT
CAVRGANQPQHF